Reported below is one T cell receptor beta chain. These data originate in a study of control samples from healthy donors and cancer patients. Measured with immunoSEQ multiplex PCR; TCRdb has only the in-frame clones, and not every one. The sample lists 85,000 to 110,000 clones, about 89% occurring once. The clonotype was recovered from a man aged 55 to 70 with lung cancer. Material: PBMCs.

Here the CDR3 reads CASSSGTSGGVTDTQYF. For the CDR3, the DNA is TGTGCCAGCAGCTCCGGGACTAGCGGGGGAGTAACAGATACGCAGTATTTT. The V call is TRBV7-3, the J call TRBJ2-3, with 14 bases matching TRBD2. The germline V gene has CDR1 SGHTA and CDR2 FQGTGA. Trimming at V came to 4 bases and at J to 3 bases, leaving 6 bases not matched to a gene. There are 17 residues in the CDR3. The whole variable domain, remainder taken from reference TRBV7-3 and TRBJ2-3, is GAGVSQTPSNKVTEKGKYVELRCDPISGHTALYWYRQSLGQGPEFLIYFQGTGAADDSGLPNDRFFAVRPEGSVSTLKIQRTERGDSAVYLCASSSGTSGGVTDTQYFGPGTRLTVL.